The 32 T cell receptor beta chains presented below share a single source sample, sequenced in a study of T cells in women clearing cervical HPV infection. Using immunoSEQ multiplex PCR, the repertoire was profiled, and TCRdb retains in-frame clones only, with some absent. This repertoire includes around 40,000 clones. Sequencing was carried out using blood buffy coat. The receptors stem from a woman between 18 and 70 years old with a cervical HPV16 infection that either progressed to CIN3+ or cleared (not recorded which).

A word on this clone: From the germline J gene comes the end of the CDR3, since the read stops 3 residues before it. The chain is built from TRBV19 and TRBJ1-6, with D possibly matching TRBD1 (5 bases). With 8 bases removed from V and 7 bases from J, the gap between germline ends came to 15 bases. Germline CDR1 reads LNHDA; CDR2 reads SQIVND (reference sequence). The CDR3 is made up of 14 amino acids. CDR3 bases read: TGTGCCAGTCGCCCCCTCGAGGGGAATTCACCC. As protein: CASRPLEGNSP. The full CDR3 sequence reads CASRPLEGNSPLHF.

On this clone: With the read ending 3 residues before the CDR3 end, the germline J gene is used to fill in that end. This rearrangement joins TRBV5-1 to TRBJ2-1; D unresolved. Looked up from germline, CDR1 is SGHRS and CDR2 is YFSETQ. Between the trimmed V and J ends, which lost 5 bases and 6 bases, there was a span of 15 bases. There are 14 residues in the CDR3. The CDR3 spells CASRPEAATNEQFF. CDR3 bases read: TGCGCCAGCAGGCCCGAGGCAGCGACCAATGAG.

On this clone: The sequenced fragment ends 3 residues before the CDR3 boundary, so the rest is inferred from the germline J gene. This rearrangement joins TRBV28 to TRBJ1-3; tentatively, D is TRBD1 (5 bases). CDR1 is MDHEN and CDR2 is SYDVKM in the germline V gene. The V gene lost 5 bases and the J gene lost 7 bases, with 15 bases spanning the gap. The CDR3 has 14 residues. The sequenced part of the CDR3 DNA is TGTGCCAGCAGTCCCCCCGCGGGGGGTAACACC. It is translated as CASSPPAGGNT. The entire CDR3 protein reads CASSPPAGGNTIYF. Looking up the rest from reference TRBV28 and TRBJ1-3 gives the full variable domain: DVKVTQSSRYLVKRTGEKVFLECVQDMDHENMFWYRQDPGLGLRLIYFSYDVKMKEKGDIPEGYSVSREKKERFSLILESASTNQTSMYLCASSPPAGGNTIYFGEGSWLTVV.

Comments on this clone: The sequenced fragment ends 3 residues before the CDR3 boundary, so the rest is inferred from the germline J gene. The chain recombines TRBV12-3 or TRBV12-4 with TRBJ1-2; a weak D match, TRBD1 (5 bases). The CDR3 has 13 amino acids. The germline V and J ends were trimmed by 2 bases and 6 bases, with 10 bases remaining between them. Here the CDR3 reads CASSLPPGDGYTF. CDR3 bases read: TGTGCCAGCAGTTTACCCCCGGGGGATGGC.

Partial CDR3 DNA: TGTGCCAGTACTCAGGGGGCGAGTGGGCAGCCC. Translation gives CASTQGASGQP. The complete CDR3 protein is CASTQGASGQPQHF. This chain connects TRBV19 to TRBJ1-5; 8 positions match TRBD1. The read ends 3 residues shy of where the CDR3 ends; the end is completed using the germline J gene. Germline V gene sequence: CDR1 LNHDA, CDR2 SQIVND (reference sequence). The CDR3 has 14 residues. V shed 7 bases, J shed 7 bases, and the junction held 9 bases outside the gene matches.

The DNA read from the CDR3 is TGCGCCAGCAGCCTACAGACTAGCGGGAGCTCCTACAATGAC. This translates into CASSLQTSGSSYND. The CDR3 as a whole reads CASSLQTSGSSYNDYTF. The chain uses TRBV5-1 and TRBJ1-2; no firm D call. The read stops 3 residues short of the end of the CDR3; the missing end is completed from the germline J gene. The CDR3 runs 17 residues. Germline V lookup: CDR1 SGHRS, CDR2 YFSETQ. Looking up the rest from reference TRBV5-1 and TRBJ1-2 gives the full variable domain: KAGVTQTPRYLIKTRGQQVTLSCSPISGHRSVSWYQQTPGQGLQFLFEYFSETQRNKGNFPGRFSGRQFSNSRSEMNVSTLELGDSALYLCASSLQTSGSSYNDYTFGSGTRLTVV.

Points on this clone: The read halts 3 residues ahead of the CDR3 end, with the missing end drawn from the germline J gene. The same CDR3 also results from other DNA sequences found in this sample. The rearrangement links TRBV7-3 to TRBJ1-1, with 9 bases aligning to TRBD1. The ends lost 5 bases at V and 5 bases at J; junction bases unmatched: 3. From germline, CDR1 is SGHTA and CDR2 FQGTGA. The CDR3 length is 13 residues. The CDR3 bases that were read are TGTGCCAGCAGCCGTGACAGGGGGACTGAA. This sequence encodes CASSRDRGTE. The full CDR3 is CASSRDRGTEAFF.

Concerning this clone itself: The read ends 3 residues before the CDR3 terminus; that terminus is restored from the germline J gene. The chain employs TRBV5-1 and TRBJ2-2; 11 positions agree with TRBD2. Germline V gene sequence: CDR1 SGHRS, CDR2 YFSETQ. V lost 3 bases and J lost 0; bases outside the gene matches: 4. The CDR3 has 17 amino acids. CDR3 sequence: CASSSLAGGTNTGELFF. Incomplete CDR3 DNA: TGCGCCAGCAGCTCCCTAGCGGGGGGCACGAACACCGGGGAG.

Worth noting for this clone: The read comes to an end 3 residues before the CDR3 does, leaving the germline J gene to fill in the end. The rearrangement joins TRBV20-1 to TRBJ2-7, with D perhaps assigned TRBD1 or TRBD2 (5 bases each). CDR1 and CDR2 (germline): DFQATT, SNEGSKA (reference sequence). V lost 3 bases to trimming and J lost 4 bases, with 13 bases between them. The CDR3 consists of 13 residues. The covered CDR3 bases are TGCAGTGCTAGTAAGAGGGGTGATTACGAG. This sequence encodes CSASKRGDYE. The complete CDR3 sequence is CSASKRGDYEQYF.

Note on this clone: The CDR3 end is not reached by the read, which stops 3 residues before it; the germline J gene fills it in. The rearrangement links TRBV19 to TRBJ1-2; 8 bases align to TRBD1. The CDR3 loop spans 16 amino acids. V gave up 5 bases and J gave up 0 bases; unmatched junction bases: 8. The V gene's germline CDR1 is LNHDA and CDR2 SQIVND (reference sequence). The covered CDR3 bases are TGTGCCAGTAGTCCAATCGGGACAGGTGCTAACTATGGC. Encoded protein: CASSPIGTGANYG. The full CDR3 protein is CASSPIGTGANYGYTF.

Points on this clone: Read sequence stops 3 residues before the CDR3 end, and the germline J gene provides the missing end. The chain carries TRBV18 and TRBJ1-2; maybe TRBD1 (6 bases). The CDR3 runs 14 residues. CDR1 is KGHSH and CDR2 is LQKENI in the germline V gene. The CDR3 bases that were read are TGTGCCAGCTCACCAACCCACAGGGTTTCCGAC. Its translation: CASSPTHRVSD. The full-length CDR3 reads as CASSPTHRVSDYTF.

In the case of this clone: The missing CDR3 end, 3 residues past where the read stops, is filled in from the germline J gene. The chain is built from TRBV5-1 and TRBJ1-5; the D is unclear. The CDR3 totals 14 residues. CDR1 and CDR2 (germline): SGHRS, YFSETQ. Trimming took 0 bases from V and 6 from J, leaving 10 bases between them. CDR3 DNA, as far as it was read: TGCGCCAGCAGCTTGGACCCATCTAGTCAGCCC. Its translation: CASSLDPSSQP. In full, the CDR3 is CASSLDPSSQPQHF. Filled out from reference TRBV5-1 and TRBJ1-5, the complete variable domain reads KAGVTQTPRYLIKTRGQQVTLSCSPISGHRSVSWYQQTPGQGLQFLFEYFSETQRNKGNFPGRFSGRQFSNSRSEMNVSTLELGDSALYLCASSLDPSSQPQHFGDGTRLSIL.

A remark on this clone: Read data end 3 residues before the CDR3 end; the end is taken from the germline J gene. The V call is TRBV19, the J call TRBJ1-5; D uncertain. Per the germline V gene, CDR1 is LNHDA and CDR2 is SQIVND (reference sequence). This CDR3 comprises 13 residues. V was clipped by 6 bases and J by 3 bases, with 9 bases between them. The CDR3 loop is CASRRQANQPQHF. Partial CDR3 DNA: TGTGCCAGTAGGAGGCAGGCCAATCAGCCC.

On this clone: The CDR3 extends 3 residues past the end of the read, so its final part is completed from the germline J gene. The rearrangement links TRBV5-1 to TRBJ1-2; D is possibly TRBD1 (6 bases). CDR1 is SGHRS, CDR2 YFSETQ, per germline. This CDR3 spans 18 amino acids. CDR3 DNA (partial): TGCGCCAGCAGCTTGGCTTCCCCGGCCGGGACAATTCTCCACGAC. Translating gives CASSLASPAGTILHD. The whole CDR3 reads CASSLASPAGTILHDYTF.

Concerning this clone: The CDR3 end lies 3 residues beyond the end of the read and is filled in from the germline J gene. The chain links TRBV30 to TRBJ1-2, with D possibly matching TRBD1 (5 bases). This CDR3 region has 12 residues. Looked up from germline, CDR1 is GTSNPN and CDR2 is SVGIG (reference sequence). CDR3 DNA, as far as it was read: TGTGCCTGGAGTGTACAGGAGAACGAC. Amino acid sequence: CAWSVQEND. The entire CDR3 protein reads CAWSVQENDYTF.

Notes on this clone: The sequence runs out 3 residues before the end of the CDR3; the remainder is reconstructed from the germline J gene. The chain joins TRBV2 to TRBJ2-7, with 7 bases fitting TRBD1. CDR1 and CDR2 from the germline V gene are SNHLY and FYNNEI. The CDR3 extends over 14 amino acids. Germline trimming cut 4 bases from V and 2 bases from J; bases unmatched to any gene: 5. CDR3 sequence reads: CASSADRSAYEQYF. The CDR3 bases that were read are TGTGCCAGCAGTGCGGACAGGTCCGCCTACGAG. Supplemented by reference TRBV2 and TRBJ2-7, the full variable domain reads EPEVTQTPSHQVTQMGQEVILRCVPISNHLYFYWYRQILGQKVEFLVSFYNNEISEKSEIFDDQFSVERPDGSNFTLKIRSTKLEDSAMYFCASSADRSAYEQYFGPGTRLTVT.

As to this clone: Read coverage stops 3 residues before the CDR3 terminus; the germline J gene supplies the remainder. This rearrangement joins TRBV19 to TRBJ1-5; 8 bases align to TRBD1. Germline CDR1 reads LNHDA; CDR2 reads SQIVND (reference sequence). This CDR3 is 14 amino acids long. The junction had 8 bases not matched to a gene; V was cut back by 9 bases and J by 4 bases. CDR3 in amino acids: CASKAGGRNQPQHF. Incomplete CDR3 DNA: TGTGCCAGCAAAGCAGGGGGCAGGAATCAGCCC.

Comment on this clone: The read halts 3 residues ahead of the CDR3 end, with the missing end drawn from the germline J gene. The chain couples TRBV5-1 to TRBJ2-1; 13 bases fit TRBD2. Germline V gene data show CDR1 as SGHRS and CDR2 as YFSETQ. The CDR3 consists of 15 residues. With 0 bases clipped from V and 9 bases from J, the junction kept 3 bases outside the gene matches. CDR3 sequence reads: CASSLGLAGGGEQFF. CDR3 bases read: TGCGCCAGCAGCTTGGGACTAGCGGGGGGTGGTGAG.

To note about this clone: The read comes to an end 3 residues before the CDR3 does, leaving the germline J gene to fill in the end. This chain connects TRBV20-1 to TRBJ1-1; no definite D call. V lost 4 bases to trimming and J lost 4 bases, with 19 bases between them. The CDR3 has 15 amino acids. Germline lookup yields CDR1 DFQATT and CDR2 SNEGSKA (reference sequence). CDR3 DNA, as far as it was read: TGCAGTGCTACCTTCTTCCCTGGGAGCGGCACTGAA. Its translation is CSATFFPGSGTE. The full-length CDR3 reads as CSATFFPGSGTEAFF.

About this clone: Read coverage stops 3 residues before the CDR3 terminus; the germline J gene supplies the remainder. The gene calls are TRBV29-1 and TRBJ2-3, with D possibly being TRBD1 (6 bases). Germline loops: CDR1 SQVTM, CDR2 ANQGSEA. The CDR3 covers 14 residues. The part of the CDR3 DNA that was read is TGCAGCGTTCCACCACCGGGACACTTAGAGACG. This encodes CSVPPPGHLET. Given in full, the CDR3 is CSVPPPGHLETQYF.

For this clone: The read ends 3 residues shy of where the CDR3 ends; the end is completed using the germline J gene. The chain combines TRBV29-1 with TRBJ2-2; D is unresolved. The V gene's germline CDR1 is SQVTM and CDR2 ANQGSEA. V lost 4 bases, J lost 1 base, and 13 bases lay in between. The CDR3 runs 15 residues. This chain's CDR3 is CSVAPGSVNTGELFF. The covered CDR3 bases are TGCAGCGTTGCCCCCGGGTCGGTGAACACCGGGGAG.

CDR3 residues: CASSFREAGTDTQYF. The covered CDR3 bases are TGTGCCAGCAGCTTCCGGGAAGCGGGTACAGATACG. V gene TRBV5-4 combines with J gene TRBJ2-3; tentatively, D is TRBD2 (6 bases). With the read ending 3 residues before the CDR3 end, the germline J gene is used to fill in that end. CDR1 SGHNT and CDR2 YYREEE come from the germline V gene (reference sequence). The CDR3 runs to 15 residues. V was cut by 2 bases and J by 3 bases, with 13 bases left in between.

As regards this clone: The read falls 3 residues short of the CDR3 end, and the missing part is taken from the germline J gene. The V call is TRBV30, the J call TRBJ2-3; a weak D match, TRBD1 (6 bases). The length of the CDR3 is 14 residues. Germline CDR1 reads GTSNPN; CDR2 reads SVGIG (reference sequence). The CDR3 sequence: CAWRGTINVETQYF. The sequenced part of the CDR3 DNA is TGTGCCTGGAGGGGGACAATAAACGTAGAGACG.

A note on this clone: Read coverage stops 3 residues before the CDR3 terminus; the germline J gene supplies the remainder. The chain employs TRBV7-6 and TRBJ2-7; TRBD2 matches at 9 bases. Germline values: CDR1 SGHVS, CDR2 FNYEAQ. The CDR3 runs 16 residues. V trimming: 6 bases; J trimming: 4 bases; junction bases outside the gene matches: 13. The CDR3 bases that were read are TGTGCCAGCAGTTTAACCCCGACTAGCGGAGGTTACGAG. It is translated as CASSLTPTSGGYE. The full-length CDR3 reads as CASSLTPTSGGYEQYF.

In the case of this clone: The read halts 3 residues ahead of the CDR3 end, with the missing end drawn from the germline J gene. This chain connects TRBV5-1 to TRBJ2-2; D might be TRBD2 (5 bases). The CDR3 runs to 15 residues. The germline CDR1 and CDR2 sequences are SGHRS and YFSETQ. The V end was cut by 0 bases, the J end by 1 base, with 7 bases between. The CDR3 reads CASSLGGLNTGELFF. Partial CDR3 DNA: TGCGCCAGCAGCTTGGGAGGGCTGAACACCGGGGAG.

Comment on this clone: The CDR3 end is not reached by the read, which stops 3 residues before it; the germline J gene fills it in. V and J are TRBV18 and TRBJ1-2; no clear D. With 6 bases removed from V and 3 bases from J, the gap between germline ends came to 17 bases. Germline V gene sequence: CDR1 KGHSH, CDR2 LQKENI. CDR3 size: 15 residues. The CDR3 loop reads CASSPVERVDYGYTF. The sequenced part of the CDR3 DNA is TGTGCCAGCTCCCCGGTGGAGAGGGTGGACTATGGC.

Turning to this clone: The read comes to an end 3 residues before the CDR3 does, leaving the germline J gene to fill in the end. The chain links TRBV18 to TRBJ2-4; D not certain. The germline CDR1 and CDR2 sequences are KGHSH and LQKENI. This CDR3 has 14 amino acids. The CDR3 bases that were read are TGTGCCAGCTCCCCCGATCCCGGGTCTAATGGT. Amino acids: CASSPDPGSNG. The whole CDR3 region reads CASSPDPGSNGQYF.

Comments on this clone: Read data end 3 residues before the CDR3 end; the end is taken from the germline J gene. V and J are TRBV18 and TRBJ2-5; D not certain. CDR1 and CDR2 from the germline V gene are KGHSH and LQKENI. Trimming cost V 3 bases and J 1 base, with 12 bases left between them. This CDR3 has 15 residues. The DNA read from the CDR3 is TGTGCCAGCTCACCTCGAAGGCAACCCCAAGAGACC. This sequence encodes CASSPRRQPQET. The complete CDR3 protein is CASSPRRQPQETQYF.

Comment on this clone: Sequencing ends 3 residues short of the CDR3 end; the germline J gene provides the rest. This CDR3 is also generated by other DNA sequences in the sample. The J gene is TRBJ1-3, the V gene TRBV30; D gene ambiguous. The V gene's germline CDR1 is GTSNPN and CDR2 SVGIG (reference sequence). Between the trimmed V and J ends, which lost 5 bases and 4 bases, there was a span of 3 bases. The CDR3 has 10 amino acids. CDR3 loop: CAWLGNTIYF. The part of the CDR3 DNA that was read is TGTGCCTGGTTAGGAAACACC.

A word on this clone: The read is 3 residues too short to cover the CDR3 end, so that end is filled in from the germline J gene. This chain connects TRBV14 to TRBJ1-1, with a weak D call TRBD1 (5 bases). This CDR3 has 13 amino acids. Germline V gives CDR1 SGHDN, CDR2 FVKESK. The CDR3 sequence is CASSQQTAGGAFF. The sequenced CDR3 bases are TGTGCCAGCAGCCAACAGACGGCGGGGGGA.

Remarks on this clone: The CDR3 end falls 3 residues outside the read, so it is completed with the germline J gene. The chain combines TRBV2 with TRBJ2-5, with D perhaps being TRBD1 or TRBD2 (6 bases each). Germline V gene lookup returns CDR1 SNHLY and CDR2 FYNNEI. V was cut by 4 bases and J by 4 bases, with 10 bases left in between. The CDR3 runs 13 residues. Here the CDR3 reads CASSGRGGETQYF. The sequenced CDR3 bases are TGTGCCAGCAGTGGCAGGGGAGGAGAGACC.

Remarks on this clone: Read data end 3 residues before the CDR3 end; the end is taken from the germline J gene. The rearrangement uses TRBV2 and TRBJ1-2, with TRBD1 matching 8 bases. The germline gives CDR1 SNHLY, CDR2 FYNNEI. The CDR3 consists of 14 residues. Germline trimming cut 9 bases from V and 6 bases from J; bases unmatched to any gene: 12. Here the CDR3 reads CAREVGQVRDGYTF. The covered CDR3 bases are TGTGCCAGGGAGGTGGGACAGGTACGAGATGGC.